This T cell receptor (beta chain) was profiled in a study of cytomegalovirus exposure and HLA in healthy donors. Study at large: A subsequent analysis stated that the 90 to 150 validation repertoires were run on the same platform as the approximately 610 first-cohort repertoires.

Generated by immunoSEQ multiplex PCR, the TCRdb table keeps only in-frame clones and is missing some. The top ten hold about 1.8% of the sample, which has roughly 50,000 clones, around 93% seen once. This clone was seen a single time. The study drew the donors from its 120-subject validation cohort, separate from the approximately 690-subject first cohort. The CDR3 spans 15 residues. Germline V gene data show CDR1 as SQVTM and CDR2 as ANQGSEA. The J segment lost 2 bases and the V segment lost 5 bases, leaving 10 bases of the junction unmatched. This TCR derives from a woman aged 18-29 years in good health and CMV-seropositive. Material: PBMCs. The rearrangement joins TRBV29-1 to TRBJ2-3, with 7 bases that match TRBD2. CDR3 sequence (DNA): TGCAGCGTTAGGACTAGTGGCAGAAACACAGATACGCAGTATTTT. Encoded protein: CSVRTSGRNTDTQYF.